Presented here are 25 T cell receptor beta chains from one specimen sequenced in a study of neurological immune-mediated disorders. TCRdb reprocessed the 5' RACE reads via MiXCR and lists one record per CDR3 protein. The sample contains roughly 46,000 distinct CDR3 sequences, roughly 2% of which appear only once. The sample taken for sequencing was PBMCs. The receptors were gathered from a woman aged 40-49 years with multiple sclerosis.

This clonotype was recorded at least ten times. The rearrangement links TRBV2 to TRBJ2-7; 7 positions match TRBD1. This CDR3 contains 13 residues. Looked up from germline, CDR1 is SNHLY and CDR2 is FYNNEI. The V and J ends lost 2 bases and 9 bases, in that order; junction bases with no gene match: 7. CDR3 sequence: CASSESNRGVQYF. The CDR3 DNA sequence: TGTGCCAGCAGTGAATCGAACAGGGGAGTGCAGTACTTC.

This clonotype showed up many times. V and J are TRBV5-1 and TRBJ1-1; the D is unclear. The V gene's germline CDR1 is SGHRS and CDR2 YFSETQ. V dropped 4 bases and J dropped 1 base, with 11 bases sitting between them. This CDR3 is 14 amino acids long. CDR3 loop: CASSLQTTNTEAFF. CDR3 in DNA: TGCGCCAGCAGCCTCCAGACCACGAACACTGAAGCTTTCTTT.

This clonotype was counted many times. This chain joins TRBV25-1 and TRBJ1-1; D is perhaps TRBD1 (6 bases). Trimming removed 7 bases from V and 11 bases from J, with 17 bases in between. The CDR3 is 12 residues long. Germline CDR1 and CDR2: MGHDK and SYGVNS. The CDR3 sequence is CASTFLQGKAFF. The CDR3 DNA reads as TGTGCCAGCACCTTCCTCCAGGGGAAGGCTTTCTTT.

This clonotype has a count of ten or more. The chain couples TRBV5-1 to TRBJ2-1, with a possible D match to TRBD1 (6 bases). Trimming left V 3 bases short and J 8 bases short, with 18 bases between. Germline V gene sequence: CDR1 SGHRS, CDR2 YFSETQ. The CDR3 extends over 15 amino acids. The CDR3 loop is CASSSIQGYRDEQFF. The CDR3 region has the DNA TGCGCCAGCAGCTCGATACAGGGATATAGGGATGAGCAGTTCTTC. Full variable domain (remainder filled in from reference TRBV5-1 and TRBJ2-1): KAGVTQTPRYLIKTRGQQVTLSCSPISGHRSVSWYQQTPGQGLQFLFEYFSETQRNKGNFPGRFSGRQFSNSRSEMNVSTLELGDSALYLCASSSIQGYRDEQFFGPGTRLTVL.

In this sample, this clonotype turned up many times. This chain links TRBV7-9 with TRBJ1-1, with TRBD1 as a possible D gene (6 bases). Germline V gene data show CDR1 as SEHNR and CDR2 as FQNEAQ (reference sequence). The CDR3 is made up of 13 amino acids. V lost 6 bases and J 1 base, leaving 9 bases between the germline ends. The CDR3 sequence: CASRGAWNTEAFF. In DNA form, the CDR3 reads TGTGCCAGCAGGGGGGCGTGGAACACTGAAGCTTTCTTT.

This clonotype occurred many times. The chain uses TRBV20-1 and TRBJ2-3, with 10 bases lining up with TRBD2. Germline V gene sequence: CDR1 DFQATT, CDR2 SNEGSKA (reference sequence). The CDR3 totals 13 residues. J was trimmed by 4 bases and V by 6 bases; bases with no gene match: 4. CDR3 loop: CSATAGGPDTQYF. The CDR3, as DNA: TGCAGTGCCACAGCGGGGGGGCCAGATACGCAGTATTTT.

This clonotype has at least ten counts. The chain couples TRBV20-1 to TRBJ1-2, with 9 bases that match TRBD1. In germline, CDR1 is DFQATT, CDR2 SNEGSKA (reference sequence). The CDR3 is made up of 14 amino acids. Germline trimming cut 6 bases from V and 6 bases from J; bases unmatched to any gene: 11. The CDR3 protein is CSALTGGIRDGYTF. CDR3 in DNA: TGCAGTGCGTTGACAGGGGGGATACGGGATGGCTACACCTTC.

This clonotype has ten or more counts. This chain uses TRBV12-3 or TRBV12-4 with TRBJ1-2; TRBD1 aligns across 11 bases. J was trimmed by 7 bases and V by 5 bases; bases with no gene match: 6. The CDR3 spans 14 residues. As DNA, the CDR3 is TGTGCCAGCAGTACCGGGACAGGGGGAGTTGGCTACACCTTC. It yields the protein CASSTGTGGVGYTF.

This clonotype was detected many times. The rearrangement links TRBV5-1 to TRBJ2-1; no clear D gene. V lost 0 bases and J lost 1, with 5 bases in between. This CDR3 has 14 residues. Germline-derived CDR1 and CDR2 are SGHRS and YFSETQ. CDR3 in amino acids: CASSLDGSYNEQFF. The DNA for the CDR3 is TGCGCCAGCAGCTTGGACGGTTCCTACAATGAGCAGTTCTTC.

This clonotype was observed many times. The chain recombines TRBV29-1 with TRBJ2-1, with D possibly matching TRBD1 (5 bases). Trimming left V 8 bases short and J 4 bases short, with 12 bases between. The CDR3 runs 12 residues. Germline CDR1 reads SQVTM; CDR2 reads ANQGSEA. The CDR3 loop reads CSSRTTYNEQFF. Here the CDR3 DNA reads TGCAGCTCCCGGACAACATACAATGAGCAGTTCTTC.

This clonotype was seen repeatedly, ten times or more. The V gene is TRBV7-9, the J gene TRBJ2-1; TRBD2 matches at 7 bases. This CDR3 is 17 amino acids long. The germline V gene has CDR1 SEHNR and CDR2 FQNEAQ (reference sequence). J was trimmed by 0 bases and V by 8 bases; bases with no gene match: 13. The CDR3 sequence is CASGPGGARSSYNEQFF. CDR3 coding DNA: TGTGCCAGCGGTCCGGGGGGAGCGAGGAGCTCCTACAATGAGCAGTTCTTC.

This clonotype was counted at least ten times. V gene TRBV3-1 combines with J gene TRBJ1-2, with 7 bases fitting TRBD1. Looked up from germline, CDR1 is LGHDT and CDR2 is YNNKEL (reference sequence). There are 17 residues in the CDR3. V gave up 0 bases and J gave up 2 bases; unmatched junction bases: 9. The CDR3 DNA is TGTGCCAGCAGCCAAGACCTAGGAGGGGGCAGGAACTATGGCTACACCTTC. It yields the protein CASSQDLGGGRNYGYTF.

This clonotype was seen repeatedly, ten times or more. CDR3 residues: CASSGGTGGNNSPLHF. CDR3 bases: TGTGCCAGCAGTGGAGGGACAGGGGGCAATAATTCACCCCTCCACTTT. The chain has TRBV12-3 or TRBV12-4 and TRBJ1-6, with 12 bases aligning to TRBD1. CDR3 length: 16 amino acids. J gave up 5 bases and V 5 bases, and 4 bases lay outside the gene matches.

The sample holds many counts of this clonotype. This chain joins TRBV20-1 and TRBJ2-3, with no clear D. Trimming removed 1 base at V and 5 bases at J, with 10 bases between. This CDR3 spans 13 amino acids. Per germline, CDR1 DFQATT and CDR2 SNEGSKA (reference sequence). The CDR3 here is CSARGSTRDTQYF. In DNA, the CDR3 is TGCAGTGCTAGAGGTTCAACCAGAGATACGCAGTATTTT.

This clonotype was seen at least ten times. V usage is TRBV6-5 and J usage is TRBJ1-3, with 7 bases matching TRBD1. The CDR3 contains 15 residues. Trimming at V came to 2 bases and at J to 2 bases, leaving 3 bases not matched to a gene. Germline V lookup: CDR1 MNHEY, CDR2 SVGAGI. The CDR3 nucleotides read TGTGCCAGCAGTTACCAGGGGGTAACTGGAAACACCATATATTTT. Protein: CASSYQGVTGNTIYF.

This clonotype was picked up many times. This chain joins TRBV7-3 and TRBJ2-2; no firm D call. Trimming cost V 3 bases and J 6 bases, with 17 bases left between them. The CDR3 sequence is 16 residues long. From germline, CDR1 is SGHTA and CDR2 FQGTGA. CDR3 DNA sequence: TGTGCCAGCAGCTTGGGCCGAGTTGTGGGCGCCGGGGAGCTGTTTTTT. It yields the protein CASSLGRVVGAGELFF.

This clonotype was observed at least ten times. CDR3 protein: CSASGEGSTTDTQYF. CDR3 DNA sequence: TGCAGTGCTAGCGGGGAGGGGTCCACGACAGATACGCAGTATTTT. The chain uses TRBV20-1 and TRBJ2-3; 7 bases agree with TRBD2. The V and J ends lost 3 bases and 3 bases, in that order; junction bases with no gene match: 9. Germline CDR1 is DFQATT and CDR2 is SNEGSKA (reference sequence). This CDR3 region has 15 residues.

In its sample, this clonotype was seen many times. The chain combines TRBV7-9 with TRBJ2-1; either TRBD1 or TRBD2 may supply D (6 bases each). The CDR3 length is 15 residues. The germline V and J ends were trimmed by 5 bases and 5 bases, with 16 bases remaining between them. Germline CDR1 is SEHNR and CDR2 is FQNEAQ (reference sequence). DNA of the CDR3: TGTGCCAGCAGCCCTACCACGAGGGGGGACAATGAGCAGTTCTTC. Translation: CASSPTTRGDNEQFF. Full variable domain (remainder filled in from reference TRBV7-9 and TRBJ2-1): DTGVSQNPRHKITKRGQNVTFRCDPISEHNRLYWYRQTLGQGPEFLTYFQNEAQLEKSRLLSDRFSAERPKGSFSTLEIQRTEQGDSAMYLCASSPTTRGDNEQFFGPGTRLTVL.

This clonotype was seen many times. The chain has TRBV7-9 and TRBJ1-3; 7 bases match TRBD1. J lost 0 bases, V lost 8 bases, and 7 bases had no gene match. CDR1 is SEHNR, CDR2 FQNEAQ, per germline (reference sequence). The CDR3 sequence is 15 residues long. DNA for the CDR3: TGTGCCAGCGGCCCTGGGACAGTCTCTGGAAACACCATATATTTT. Its translation: CASGPGTVSGNTIYF.

In its sample, this clonotype was seen many times. The chain combines TRBV7-9 with TRBJ1-1; 9 positions agree with TRBD1. The CDR3 extends over 18 amino acids. With V trimmed by 7 bases and J by 5 bases, 20 bases remained unmatched. CDR1 is SEHNR, CDR2 FQNEAQ, per germline (reference sequence). The CDR3 region is CASKRIKGTGNGGTEAFF. CDR3 in DNA: TGTGCCAGCAAGCGGATCAAGGGGACAGGGAATGGAGGAACTGAAGCTTTCTTT. Drawing the rest from reference TRBV7-9 and TRBJ1-1, the complete variable domain is DTGVSQNPRHKITKRGQNVTFRCDPISEHNRLYWYRQTLGQGPEFLTYFQNEAQLEKSRLLSDRFSAERPKGSFSTLEIQRTEQGDSAMYLCASKRIKGTGNGGTEAFFGQGTRLTVV.

This clonotype has at least ten counts. V and J are TRBV20-1 and TRBJ2-1, with D unclear. Trimming left V 0 bases short and J 0 bases short, with 15 bases between. The germline CDR1 and CDR2 sequences are DFQATT and SNEGSKA (reference sequence). The CDR3 runs to 17 residues. The CDR3 protein is CSARDRVSKSSYNEQFF. The CDR3, as DNA: TGCAGTGCTAGAGATCGAGTTTCCAAGAGCTCCTACAATGAGCAGTTCTTC.

This clonotype came up many times. This chain joins TRBV10-3 and TRBJ2-7; D might be TRBD1 (6 bases). Trimming removed 0 bases from V and 5 bases from J, with 14 bases in between. The germline CDR1 and CDR2 sequences are ENHRY and SYGVKD. The CDR3 totals 15 residues. CDR3 coding DNA: TGTGCCATCAGTGAGTCTGAACAGGGAAAGAACGAGCAGTACTTC. Translation gives CAISESEQGKNEQYF.

This clonotype was counted ten times or more. The chain has TRBV5-1 and TRBJ2-3; the D gene could be TRBD1 or TRBD2 (5 bases each). CDR1 is SGHRS, CDR2 YFSETQ, per germline. This CDR3 spans 16 amino acids. V dropped 9 bases and J dropped 5 bases, with 25 bases sitting between them. CDR3 in amino acids: CATRPRTGPEGDTQYF. As DNA, the CDR3 is TGCGCCACCCGCCCCCGGACGGGGCCTGAGGGAGATACGCAGTATTTT.

This clonotype was seen repeatedly, ten times or more. The V gene is TRBV7-2, the J gene TRBJ1-2, with 7 bases fitting TRBD1. Looked up from germline, CDR1 is SGHTA and CDR2 is FQGNSA. This CDR3 has 13 residues. With V trimmed by 4 bases and J by 2 bases, 1 base remained unmatched. The CDR3 loop is CASSWGQNYGYTF. In DNA, the CDR3 is TGTGCCAGCAGCTGGGGACAGAACTATGGCTACACCTTC.

This clonotype occurred many times. The chain recombines TRBV29-1 with TRBJ1-1; 9 bases align to TRBD1. J gave up 11 bases and V 8 bases, and 12 bases lay outside the gene matches. This CDR3 contains 12 residues. CDR1 is SQVTM and CDR2 is ANQGSEA in the germline V gene. CDR3 DNA sequence: TGCAGCATAGACAGGGGGGGCTATTATGCTTTCTTT. It codes for CSIDRGGYYAFF.